This TCR beta chain derives from a study of tumor-infiltrating lymphocytes in primary liver carcinoma. Findings and limits, study-wide: Whereas tumor region pairs overlapped more, tumor-adjacent and tumor-blood pairs overlapped less. About 7-25% of top clones, no more, were shared by all five regions.

For each extraction, RNA and DNA were obtained together from about 21-30 mg of unsorted bulk tissue. Five discrete regions of every tumor underwent sampling. All of the tumor samples contained over 75% viable tumor cells. In regard to this clonotype: The antigen remains undetermined. One end of the junction is discordant with germline, which a read error may explain.

From approximately 550 ng of total RNA, TCR beta-specific cDNA was reverse-transcribed using a constant-region primer. Each TCR beta library was derived from three nested multiplex PCR rounds that employed slightly modified ARM-PCR. Investigators reported that the first two PCR rounds, at about 9 cycles each, used TRBV1-TRBV30 forward primers with a C-beta reverse primer. TCRdb re-called the multiplex PCR reads through MiXCR, storing one row per CDR3 protein. The sample contains approximately 53,000 distinct CDR3 sequences, approximately 80% of which appear only once. The CDR3 length is 17 residues. Germline V CDR1 and CDR2: GTSNPN, SVGIG (reference sequence).

This receptor was identified in a middle-aged man with primary liver carcinoma and hepatitis B virus infection. The sample comprised liver tumor tissue from sampling region 5. The subset was: tumor region T5, tumor centre. V is TRBV30 and J is TRBJ2-6, with TRBD2 identical over 8 bases. In nucleotides, the CDR3 is TGTGCCTGGACGGGACTAGTGGGGGTCTCTGGGGCCAACATCCTGACTTTC. Its translation is CAWTGLVGVSGANILTF.